A single sample gave rise to the 7 T cell receptor beta chains below, sequenced in a study of cytomegalovirus exposure and HLA in healthy donors (dated by TCRdb to the late 2010s). Library prep was done by the immunoSEQ multiplex PCR assay. The multiplex PCR relied on a mix of 60 forward primers for TCR Vbeta segments and 13 reverse primers for TCR Jbeta segments. The source is immuneACCESS, and TCRdb retained only in-frame sequences with V and J called. Part of the clones is not carried over; for the studies checked, unresolved V genes explain less than half of this, and the remainder is unexplained. This sample's listing comprises 95,000 to 150,000 clones. 2.2% of the sample belongs to the ten largest clones. The sequenced material came from PBMCs. These receptors came from a man aged 40-50 years in good health and CMV-seronegative.

The rearrangement links TRBV5-1 to TRBJ2-7; perhaps TRBD2 as D (6 bases). Germline V gives CDR1 SGHRS, CDR2 YFSETQ. Trimming removed 2 bases at V and 0 bases at J, with 12 bases between. This CDR3 has 15 amino acids. The CDR3 DNA reads TGCGCCAGCAGCTTCGTCAGGGAGGCCTCCTACGAGCAGTACTTC. As protein: CASSFVREASYEQYF.

The V and J genes are TRBV27 and TRBJ1-5, with 7 bases lining up with TRBD1. From germline, CDR1 is MNHEY and CDR2 SMNVEV (reference sequence). This CDR3 comprises 13 residues. V lost 6 bases to trimming and J lost 4 bases; unmatched junction nucleotides: 3. The CDR3 here is CASSGTANQPQHF. In nucleotides, the CDR3 is TGTGCCAGCAGCGGGACAGCTAATCAGCCCCAGCATTTT.

The chain combines TRBV10-3 with TRBJ2-2; D might be TRBD1 (5 bases). The CDR3 loop spans 13 amino acids. V lost 11 bases and J lost 11, with 21 bases in between. Germline V gene data show CDR1 as ENHRY and CDR2 as SYGVKD. CDR3 bases: TGTGCCCTGGGAACTCCAGGTGGGGCAGAGCTGTTTTTT. Its translation: CALGTPGGAELFF.

The chain links TRBV5-4 to TRBJ2-7; TRBD2 matches 9 bases. The V segment lost 4 bases and the J segment 5 bases; nucleotides outside the gene matches: 7. CDR1 and CDR2 from the germline V gene are SGHNT and YYREEE (reference sequence). CDR3 length: 14 amino acids. CDR3 nucleotides: TGTGCCAGCAGCCCGCGGGAGGGCAGGAACGAGCAGTACTTC. It codes for CASSPREGRNEQYF.

The J gene is TRBJ2-3, the V gene TRBV7-8, with D unclear. Germline values: CDR1 SGHVS, CDR2 FQNEAQ. CDR3 size: 12 residues. The ends were cut back, 5 bases at V and 5 bases at J, with 8 bases in the middle. The CDR3 bases are TGTGCCAGCAGCCCTCCTTTAGATACGCAGTATTTT. This gives the protein CASSPPLDTQYF.

The V call is TRBV5-6, the J call TRBJ2-5; possibly TRBD2 for D (5 bases). The tail of the sequence fits TRBJ2-7 better, so the J call may be wrong. Germline assignment: CDR1 SGHDT and CDR2 YYEEEE. There are 13 residues in the CDR3. The CDR3 loop is CASEDSSSYEQYF. CDR3 nucleotide sequence: TGTGCCAGCGAGGACTCGAGCTCCTACGAGCAGTACTTC.

CDR3 nucleotide sequence: TGTGCCAGCAGCGCGCGGACGGGATCCTACGAGCAGTACTTC. Translating gives CASSARTGSYEQYF. This rearrangement joins TRBV7-6 to TRBJ2-7; D is perhaps TRBD2 (5 bases). Between the trimmed V and J ends, which lost 5 bases and 1 base, there was a span of 12 bases. Germline CDR1 is SGHVS and CDR2 is FNYEAQ. The CDR3 covers 14 residues.